This T cell receptor (beta chain) was documented in a study of cytomegalovirus exposure and HLA in healthy donors. On the study more broadly: In an earlier analysis, around 100 million unique TCR beta sequences were found from some 200 million T cells. Most genotyped donors, approximately 81% of fewer than 400, had Caucasian-associated genetic ancestry.

It was with 60 Vbeta and 13 Jbeta primers that the PCR ran. The method was immunoSEQ multiplex PCR; TCRdb's version includes in-frame clones alone and lacks a portion of them. This sample yields around 110,000 clones, of which about 85% are seen a single time; around 2.4% belongs to the top ten. CDR1 is MNHNS and CDR2 is SASEGT in the germline V gene. The CDR3 is 15 amino acids. With 5 bases clipped from V and 2 bases from J, the junction kept 7 bases outside the gene matches. As to this clone: Its cognate antigen is unknown.

Whole-study findings and limits: Later analysis found that TCR beta chains associated with HLA were more clonally expanded than other, equally common chains. Sequencing probably produced one cluster of sequence variants that were highly shared.

This receptor was identified in a man aged 25-45 years in good health and CMV-seronegative. Sequencing was carried out using PBMCs. V and J are TRBV6-1 and TRBJ2-7; 9 bases align to TRBD2. The CDR3 coding sequence is TGTGCCAGCAGTACCCAACTAGCGGGTCCCTACGAGCAGTACTTC. Translated, it gives CASSTQLAGPYEQYF.